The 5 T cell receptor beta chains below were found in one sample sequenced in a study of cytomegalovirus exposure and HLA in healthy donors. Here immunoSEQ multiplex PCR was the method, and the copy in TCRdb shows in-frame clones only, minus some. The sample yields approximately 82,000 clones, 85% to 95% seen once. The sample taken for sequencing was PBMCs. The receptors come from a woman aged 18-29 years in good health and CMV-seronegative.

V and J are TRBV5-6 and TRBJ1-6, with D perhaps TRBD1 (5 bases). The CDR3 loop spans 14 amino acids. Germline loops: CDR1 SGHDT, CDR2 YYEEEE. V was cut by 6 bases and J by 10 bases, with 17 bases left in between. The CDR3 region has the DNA TGTGCCAGCAACTACGGGGAGGGGTACTCACCCCTCCACTTT. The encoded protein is CASNYGEGYSPLHF.

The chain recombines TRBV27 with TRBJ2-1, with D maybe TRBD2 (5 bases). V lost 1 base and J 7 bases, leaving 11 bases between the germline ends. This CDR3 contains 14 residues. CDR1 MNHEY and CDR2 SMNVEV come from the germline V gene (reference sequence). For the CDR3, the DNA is TGTGCCAGCAGTTTATTTGGTCCGGGGAATGAGCAGTTCTTC. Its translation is CASSLFGPGNEQFF.

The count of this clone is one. The DNA for the CDR3 is TGTGCCAGCAGCATAGGCGCCCGCTCTGGAAACACCATATATTTT. This codes for CASSIGARSGNTIYF. The rearrangement uses TRBV7-9 and TRBJ1-3, with no clear D. The CDR3 has 15 amino acids. Germline CDR1 SEHNR, CDR2 FQNEAQ (reference sequence). Trimming took off 5 bases at V and 0 bases at J, with 11 bases between the two ends.

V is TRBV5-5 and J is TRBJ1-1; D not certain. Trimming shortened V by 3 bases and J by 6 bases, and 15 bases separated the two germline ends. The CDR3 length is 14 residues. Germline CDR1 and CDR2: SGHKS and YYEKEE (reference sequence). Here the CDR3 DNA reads TGTGCCAGCAGCTATGGCGGGGTACTCGCTGAAGCTTTCTTT. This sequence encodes CASSYGGVLAEAFF.

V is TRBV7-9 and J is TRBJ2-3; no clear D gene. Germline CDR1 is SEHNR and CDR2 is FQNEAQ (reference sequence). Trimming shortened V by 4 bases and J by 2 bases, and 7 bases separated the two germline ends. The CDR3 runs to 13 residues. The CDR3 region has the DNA TGTGCCAGCAGCTACGGAGACACAGATACGCAGTATTTT. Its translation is CASSYGDTDTQYF.